This TCR beta chain was retrieved from a study of T cell changes during pregnancy in multiple sclerosis. V dropped 3 bases and J dropped 6; count of bases not matched to a gene: 6. CDR1 MRHNA and CDR2 SNTAGT come from the germline V gene. The CDR3 runs to 15 residues. The protocol was immunoSEQ multiplex PCR, while the TCRdb copy is restricted to in-frame clones and leaves out a portion. The sample lists 25,000 to 35,000 clones, about 87% occurring once. The sequences come from CD8+ T cells from peripheral blood mononuclear cells, collected before pregnancy. The chain employs TRBV6-4 and TRBJ2-2; TRBD2 agrees at 8 bases. The TCR sequence derives from a female donor with multiple sclerosis, enrolled in a pregnancy study. This CDR3 is CASSEGLAAAGELFF. The DNA for the CDR3 is TGTGCCAGCAGTGAAGGACTAGCCGCGGCCGGGGAGCTGTTTTTT.